The 24 T cell receptor beta chains presented below share a single source sample, sequenced in a study of cytomegalovirus exposure and HLA in healthy donors. Assay: immunoSEQ multiplex PCR; the TCRdb copy retains only in-frame clones and omits some. The sample lists about 100,000 clones; approximately 94% were seen once. Sequencing was performed on PBMCs. Every receptor here comes from a woman between 18 and 29 years old in good health and CMV-seronegative.

This chain joins TRBV25-1 and TRBJ2-3; a weak D match, TRBD1 (5 bases). The CDR3 is made up of 14 amino acids. The germline V gene encodes CDR1 MGHDK and CDR2 SYGVNS. The V gene lost 5 bases and the J gene lost 1 base, with 10 bases spanning the gap. The chain's CDR3 is CASSRGWGTDTQYF. The CDR3 region has the DNA TGTGCCAGCAGTAGGGGCTGGGGCACAGATACGCAGTATTTT. Using reference TRBV25-1 and TRBJ2-3 for the parts outside the CDR3, the full variable domain is EADIYQTPRYLVIGTGKKITLECSQTMGHDKMYWYQQDPGMELHLIHYSYGVNSTEKGDLSSESTVSRIRTEHFPLTLESARPSHTSQYLCASSRGWGTDTQYFGPGTRLTVL.

CDR3 residues: CASSLGGGGAGTEAFF. CDR3 nucleotides: TGCGCCAGCAGCCTTGGCGGGGGGGGCGCCGGGACTGAAGCTTTCTTT. The chain combines TRBV5-1 with TRBJ1-1, with TRBD1 as a possible D gene (6 bases). CDR3 length: 16 residues. Trimming shortened V by 4 bases and J by 5 bases, and 21 bases separated the two germline ends. Germline assignment: CDR1 SGHRS and CDR2 YFSETQ.

Concerning this clone itself: Other DNA variants within this sample encode the same CDR3. V and J are TRBV5-1 and TRBJ2-1, with D possibly TRBD2 on 5 matching bases. The CDR3 covers 16 residues. Trimming left V 1 base short and J 3 bases short, with 14 bases between. The V gene's germline CDR1 is SGHRS and CDR2 YFSETQ. The CDR3 protein is CASSLTPTRDYNEQFF. The CDR3 DNA follows: TGCGCCAGCAGCTTGACACCGACCCGGGACTACAATGAGCAGTTCTTC.

This chain links TRBV27 with TRBJ2-1; 13 bases line up with TRBD2. CDR1 is MNHEY and CDR2 is SMNVEV in the germline V gene (reference sequence). V trimming: 6 bases; J trimming: 8 bases; junction bases outside the gene matches: 7. The CDR3 length is 15 residues. Here the CDR3 DNA reads TGTGCCAGCAGACCCGGGACTAGCGGGAAGTATGAGCAGTTCTTC. It codes for CASRPGTSGKYEQFF.

The chain employs TRBV5-1 and TRBJ2-7; 11 nucleotides match TRBD2. With 4 bases clipped from V and 0 bases from J, the junction kept 3 bases outside the gene matches. The CDR3 is 15 amino acids. Germline assignment: CDR1 SGHRS and CDR2 YFSETQ. The CDR3 sequence is CASSRTSGGSYEQYF. CDR3 DNA: TGCGCCAGCAGCCGAACTAGCGGGGGCTCCTACGAGCAGTACTTC. Full variable domain (rest looked up from reference TRBV5-1 and TRBJ2-7): KAGVTQTPRYLIKTRGQQVTLSCSPISGHRSVSWYQQTPGQGLQFLFEYFSETQRNKGNFPGRFSGRQFSNSRSEMNVSTLELGDSALYLCASSRTSGGSYEQYFGPGTRLTVT.

J is TRBJ1-4 and V is TRBV5-1, with D unresolved. This CDR3 region has 16 residues. V was clipped by 2 bases and J by 7 bases, with 18 bases between them. Germline V lookup: CDR1 SGHRS, CDR2 YFSETQ. DNA of the CDR3: TGCGCCAGCAGCTTATACAGTGCTCCTGTAGGTGAAAAACTGTTTTTT. Its protein is CASSLYSAPVGEKLFF.

The chain is built from TRBV6-1 and TRBJ1-2; 7 nucleotides match TRBD1. CDR3 length equals 14 residues. Trimming removed 2 bases from V and 8 bases from J; junction bases left unmatched: 8. CDR1 and CDR2 (germline): MNHNS, SASEGT. CDR3 region: CASSERGQISGYTF. The CDR3 region has the DNA TGTGCCAGCAGTGAAAGGGGACAGATATCAGGCTACACCTTC.

This chain joins TRBV4-1 and TRBJ1-1; D gene unclear. The germline CDR1 and CDR2 sequences are MGHRA and YSYEKL. The V and J ends lost 0 bases and 1 base respectively, with 9 bases between them. This CDR3 has 15 residues. In DNA, the CDR3 is TGCGCCAGCAGCCAAGAGGAGGGCCCGAACACTGAAGCTTTCTTT. It codes for CASSQEEGPNTEAFF.

The chain uses TRBV1 and TRBJ1-5; the table gives TRBD1 as D, unverified against the DNA. TRBV1 is shown as a pseudogene. The CDR3 has 15 residues. The CDR3 sequence: CTSSQDGPDPQPQHF. The CDR3, as DNA: TGCACCAGCAGCCAAGATGGGCCAGACCCTCAGCCCCAGCATTTT.

Only one count was recorded for this clone. The chain couples TRBV28 to TRBJ2-7, with D possibly matching TRBD2 (7 bases). V lost 1 base and J lost 0, with 13 bases in between. CDR1 and CDR2 from the germline V gene are MDHEN and SYDVKM. CDR3 length: 16 amino acids. CDR3 sequence reads: CASSLYLADSSYEQYF. CDR3 DNA sequence: TGTGCCAGCAGTTTATACCTAGCGGACAGCTCCTACGAGCAGTACTTC.

The J gene is TRBJ2-4, the V gene TRBV11-3; D might be TRBD1 (5 bases). Germline values: CDR1 SGHNT, CDR2 YENEEA. V lost 1 base to trimming and J lost 6 bases, with 16 bases between them. This CDR3 comprises 16 residues. CDR3 in DNA: TGTGCCAGCAGCTTAGCCGGGTGGGGCCAGGGAAACATTCAGTACTTC. This codes for CASSLAGWGQGNIQYF.

V and J are TRBV11-3 and TRBJ1-6; D gene ambiguous. The CDR3 is made up of 13 amino acids. Trimming took 6 bases from V and 7 from J, leaving 10 bases between them. CDR1 and CDR2 from the germline V gene are SGHNT and YENEEA. The CDR3 DNA follows: TGTGCCAGCAGGGGAGTGGGGAATTCACCCCTCCACTTT. Encoded protein: CASRGVGNSPLHF.

The rearrangement links TRBV5-1 to TRBJ1-2, with D tentatively TRBD1 (6 bases). V was shortened by 0 bases and J by 4 bases, with 13 bases between the two germline ends. CDR1 is SGHRS, CDR2 YFSETQ, per germline. The CDR3 sequence is 15 residues long. CDR3 sequence: CASSLGAGVGYGYTF. In DNA form, the CDR3 reads TGCGCCAGCAGCTTGGGGGCAGGGGTTGGCTATGGCTACACCTTC.

This sequence joins TRBV7-2 and TRBJ1-2; 7 bases map to TRBD1. Germline V gene sequence: CDR1 SGHTA, CDR2 FQGNSA. J lost 4 bases, V lost 3 bases, and 11 bases had no gene match. This CDR3 has 16 residues. CDR3 DNA sequence: TGTGCCAGCAGCTTCTCGCTCGGACAGGTCCCCTATGGCTACACCTTC. This codes for CASSFSLGQVPYGYTF. Full variable domain (missing parts from reference TRBV7-2 and TRBJ1-2): GAGVSQSPSNKVTEKGKDVELRCDPISGHTALYWYRQSLGQGLEFLIYFQGNSAPDKSGLPSDRFSAERTGGSVSTLTIQRTQQEDSAVYLCASSFSLGQVPYGYTFGSGTRLTVV.

The V gene is TRBV6-4, the J gene TRBJ1-1; 7 bases fit TRBD1. CDR1 MRHNA and CDR2 SNTAGT come from the germline V gene. This CDR3 comprises 13 residues. Trimming removed 5 bases from V and 10 bases from J; junction bases left unmatched: 10. The CDR3 loop is CASSPRQGLVAFF. CDR3 sequence (DNA): TGTGCCAGCAGTCCACGACAGGGTCTCGTAGCTTTCTTT.

This chain links TRBV7-2 with TRBJ2-7, with 14 positions matching TRBD2. Germline CDR1 and CDR2: SGHTA and FQGNSA. V trimming: 5 bases; J trimming: 5 bases; junction bases outside the gene matches: 17. The CDR3 runs 19 residues. CDR3 bases: TGTGCCAGCAGCGCCCGGGGACTAGCGGGAGTGGCAGGTTACCACGAGCAGTACTTC. This gives the protein CASSARGLAGVAGYHEQYF.

The chain uses TRBV30 and TRBJ2-5; 10 nucleotides agree with TRBD2. Germline CDR1 is GTSNPN and CDR2 is SVGIG (reference sequence). The ends lost 2 bases at V and 5 bases at J; junction bases unmatched: 17. The CDR3 is 18 amino acids. The CDR3 bases are TGTGCCTGGAGTCCTAGCGGGAGTGAGCCGGGGAACAAGGAGACCCAGTACTTC. It translates to CAWSPSGSEPGNKETQYF.

This clone has only one observation. The chain recombines TRBV7-2 with TRBJ1-3; 8 nucleotides agree with TRBD1. CDR1 is SGHTA, CDR2 FQGNSA, per germline. Trimming at V came to 1 base and at J to 0 bases, leaving 5 bases not matched to a gene. The CDR3 consists of 17 residues. The CDR3 protein is CASSLGTGYYSGNTIYF. CDR3 DNA sequence: TGTGCCAGCAGCTTAGGGACAGGGTATTACTCTGGAAACACCATATATTTT.

This sequence joins TRBV7-9 and TRBJ2-3; no definite D call. The CDR3 is made up of 14 amino acids. Looked up from germline, CDR1 is SEHNR and CDR2 is FQNEAQ (reference sequence). V was pared by 2 bases and J by 0 bases, with 6 bases between. CDR3: CASSLSSSTDTQYF. In nucleotides, the CDR3 is TGTGCCAGCAGCTTAAGTAGCAGCACAGATACGCAGTATTTT. The variable domain in full, with the rest retrieved from reference TRBV7-9 and TRBJ2-3, is DTGVSQNPRHKITKRGQNVTFRCDPISEHNRLYWYRQTLGQGPEFLTYFQNEAQLEKSRLLSDRFSAERPKGSFSTLEIQRTEQGDSAMYLCASSLSSSTDTQYFGPGTRLTVL.

This chain joins TRBV11-2 and TRBJ1-1; D not resolved. V was shortened by 5 bases and J by 5 bases, with 6 bases between the two germline ends. From germline, CDR1 is SGHAT and CDR2 FQNNGV. The length of the CDR3 is 11 residues. In DNA form, the CDR3 reads TGTGCCAGCAGCCACTGGACTGAAGCTTTCTTT. Translated: CASSHWTEAFF.

The chain is built from TRBV4-1 and TRBJ2-1; D possibly corresponds to TRBD1 (6 bases). The CDR3 has 16 residues. In germline, CDR1 is MGHRA, CDR2 YSYEKL. The V gene lost 0 bases and the J gene lost 4 bases, with 13 bases spanning the gap. In nucleotides, the CDR3 is TGCGCCAGCAGCCAAGAAGATGAGGGGACATACAATGAGCAGTTCTTC. Translation gives CASSQEDEGTYNEQFF.

This chain links TRBV29-1 with TRBJ1-2, with D possibly TRBD1 on 5 matching bases. The V and J ends lost 2 bases and 3 bases respectively, with 7 bases between them. Per the germline V gene, CDR1 is SQVTM and CDR2 is ANQGSEA. This CDR3 spans 12 amino acids. The DNA for the CDR3 is TGCAGCGTTGAATGGGGGGACTATGGCTACACCTTC. Translation gives CSVEWGDYGYTF.

The gene calls are TRBV9 and TRBJ2-2, with 11 bases fitting TRBD2. The CDR3 totals 16 residues. V shed 4 bases, J shed 3 bases, and the junction held 5 bases outside the gene matches. CDR1 SGDLS and CDR2 YYNGEE come from the germline V gene. The CDR3 nucleotides read TGTGCCAGCAGCATTAGCGGGAGGGGTGACACCGGGGAGCTGTTTTTT. It codes for CASSISGRGDTGELFF. Looking up the rest from reference TRBV9 and TRBJ2-2 gives the full variable domain: DSGVTQTPKHLITATGQRVTLRCSPRSGDLSVYWYQQSLDQGLQFLIQYYNGEERAKGNILERFSAQQFPDLHSELNLSSLELGDSALYFCASSISGRGDTGELFFGEGSRLTVL.

V and J are TRBV28 and TRBJ2-3, with 10 bases fitting TRBD2. Trimming removed 2 bases from V and 2 bases from J; junction bases left unmatched: 7. CDR3 length: 17 residues. The germline gives CDR1 MDHEN, CDR2 SYDVKM. DNA of the CDR3: TGTGCCAGCAGTTTAGTCCTAGCGGGAGCTGTCACAGATACGCAGTATTTT. Its protein is CASSLVLAGAVTDTQYF.